These T cell receptor beta chains were read from a single sample in a study of long-term antiretroviral therapy in people with HIV. Libraries were prepared by immunoSEQ multiplex PCR; TCRdb keeps only in-frame clonotypes and omits some of them. In the table there are some 48,000 clones, about 81% of which are singletons. The sample in question was unsorted PBMCs, obtained 0.8 years after starting antiretroviral therapy. The receptors were gathered from a woman younger than 35 with HIV. CDR3s include the opening cysteine and the closing phenylalanine or tryptophan. D genes are given only for firm matches. Clone size appears in some rows only: once, few, many, or a class for an expanded clone.

clone_size j_call v_call d_call cdr3_nt cdr3_aa
. TRBJ2-1 TRBV27 . TGTGCCAGCAGTTGGCCAGGCAATGAGCAGTTCTTC CASSWPGNEQFF
once TRBJ2-1 TRBV11-2 . TGTGCCAGCAGCTTAGCTAGAAGGGAGAATGAGCAGTTCTTC CASSLARRENEQFF
. TRBJ1-5 TRBV28 TRBD1 TGTGCCAGCATCTTAGACAGGGGAACTGTCCGCAGTCAGCCCCAGCATTTT CASILDRGTVRSQPQHF
. TRBJ1-5 TRBV9 . TGTGCCAGCAGCGTAGCGGGCACCAATCAGCCCCAGCATTTT CASSVAGTNQPQHF
. TRBJ2-6 TRBV27 TRBD1 TGTGCCAGCAGCCTAGTAACAGGGGGTGGGGCCAACGTCCTGACTTTC CASSLVTGGGANVLTF
few TRBJ2-7 TRBV27 TRBD1 TGTGCCAGCAGTTGGGACAGGGACGGATACGAGCAGTACTTC CASSWDRDGYEQYF
. TRBJ2-7 TRBV28 TRBD1 TGTGCCAGCAGTTTCGGACAGGGGGTCGAGCAGTACTTC CASSFGQGVEQYF
. TRBJ2-2 TRBV5-1 . TGCGCCAGCAGGTCGGACAAGAACACCGGGGAGCTGTTTTTT CASRSDKNTGELFF
. TRBJ2-3 TRBV7-8 TRBD1 TGTGCCAGCAGCCACCCGACAGGGGGCGAGGATACGCAGTATTTT CASSHPTGGEDTQYF
once TRBJ2-7 TRBV5-1 TRBD2 TGCGCCAGCAGCTTGGTAGCGGGAACCTACGAGCAGTACTTC CASSLVAGTYEQYF
. TRBJ2-1 TRBV16 . TGTGCCAGCAGCCCAAACAATGAGCAGTTCTTC CASSPNNEQFF
few TRBJ1-3 TRBV7-2 . TGTGCCAGCAGCTTAACCTCGGGACTCCGGAGCTCTGGAAACACCATATATTTT CASSLTSGLRSSGNTIYF
. TRBJ2-7 TRBV29-1 . TGCAGCGCCGGGGGTATTAGCATCTACGAGCAGTACTTC CSAGGISIYEQYF
. TRBJ2-6 TRBV19 . TGTGCCAGTAGTTTTCCCGGGGCCAACGTCCTGACTTTC CASSFPGANVLTF
. TRBJ2-5 TRBV28 . TGTGCCACTAGCGGCAGGGGCCGAGAGGAGACCCAGTACTTC CATSGRGREETQYF
. TRBJ1-1 TRBV21-1 . TGTGCCAGCAGCAAAGAGAACAGGGGTGTAAACACTGAAGCTTTCTTT CASSKENRGVNTEAFF
. TRBJ2-2 TRBV7-6 TRBD1 TGTGCCAGCAGCTTCGGGACAGGGGAGAACACCGGGGAGCTGTTTTTT CASSFGTGENTGELFF
. TRBJ1-1 TRBV29-1 TRBD1 TGCAGTGTTCCCCCCGCAGGGGGCGAGGGAGTGGCTGAAGCTTTCTTT CSVPPAGGEGVAEAFF
. TRBJ2-3 TRBV6-4 TRBD2 TGTGCCAGCAGTGAACCCGGGACTAGCGGACTTACTAGCACAGATACGCAGTATTTT CASSEPGTSGLTSTDTQYF
. TRBJ2-5 TRBV9 . TGTGCCAGCAGCGTAGGATGGGATGGTTCGGAGACCCAGTACTTC CASSVGWDGSETQYF
. TRBJ1-2 TRBV7-2 . TGTGCCAGCAGCTTAGATAACAGAGCTAACTATGGCTACACCTTC CASSLDNRANYGYTF
once TRBJ1-1 TRBV27 . TGTGCCAGCAGTTTAGGTGGAGTCCCTTTCTTT CASSLGGVPFF
. TRBJ2-6 TRBV27 . TGTGCCAGCAGTTTAAAGGCAGGGGGGTATGGGGCCAACGTCCTGACTTTC CASSLKAGGYGANVLTF
. TRBJ1-2 TRBV6-4 . TGTGCCAGCAGTTCCAGTCACAGGACCTATGGCTACACCTTC CASSSSHRTYGYTF
. TRBJ1-4 TRBV7-2 . TGTGCCAGCAGCTTACGTATAACTAATGAAAAACTGTTTTTT CASSLRITNEKLFF
few TRBJ2-2 TRBV7-3 . TGTGCCAGCAGCCCTACCCCCAGGTGGCAGAACACCGGGGAGCTGTTTTTT CASSPTPRWQNTGELFF
. TRBJ1-2 TRBV27 . TGTGCCAGCAGTTTTATGGGAGGGCGCCACTATGGCTACACCTTC CASSFMGGRHYGYTF
. TRBJ2-7 TRBV27 . TGTGCCAGCAGCCAGACCAGGAGCTCCTACGAGCAGTACTTC CASSQTRSSYEQYF
. TRBJ2-7 TRBV28 . TGTGCCAGCAGTTTTGGGGGTAGGGTCCACGAGCAGTACTTC CASSFGGRVHEQYF
few TRBJ1-5 TRBV27 TRBD1 TGTGCCAGCAGCCATTTTAGGGGGCATAGCAATCAGCCCCAGCATTTT CASSHFRGHSNQPQHF
once TRBJ2-1 TRBV5-4 TRBD2 TGTGCCAGCAGCTCACGGACTAGCGGGTTGAATGAGCAGTTCTTC CASSSRTSGLNEQFF
. TRBJ2-7 TRBV6-1 . TGTGCCAGCAGTGAAGCCAGGGTGGGACAATATCCCTACGAGCAGTACTTC CASSEARVGQYPYEQYF
. TRBJ2-1 TRBV6-1 TRBD2 TGTGCCAGCACTAAAAGCGGGAGTAGTCACAATGAGCAGTTCTTC CASTKSGSSHNEQFF
. TRBJ2-5 TRBV27 . TGTGCCAGCAGTTTATGGGACCAAGAGACCCAGTACTTC CASSLWDQETQYF
. TRBJ1-4 TRBV9 . TGTGCCAGCAGCCGAACGGTGGATAATGAAAAACTGTTTTTT CASSRTVDNEKLFF
. TRBJ1-2 TRBV19 TRBD1 TGTGCCACCGGGACAGGGGGCCTCCCCAACTATGGCTACACCTTC CATGTGGLPNYGYTF
. TRBJ2-7 TRBV7-6 TRBD2 TGTGCCAGCGGGGCTAGCGGGAACTCCTACGAGCAGTACTTC CASGASGNSYEQYF
once TRBJ2-3 TRBV28 TRBD2 TGTGCCAGCACCCCTAGCGGGTACAGAACAGATACGCAGTATTTT CASTPSGYRTDTQYF
. TRBJ2-7 TRBV7-9 . TGTGCCAGCAGCCTGGTATTGAGGGGGACCTACGAGCAGTACTTC CASSLVLRGTYEQYF
. TRBJ1-4 TRBV7-9 . TGTGCCAGCAGTGAGACAGGACTTAATGAAAAACTGTTTTTT CASSETGLNEKLFF
. TRBJ2-7 TRBV13 TRBD2 TGTGCCAGCGGACCGGGACTAGCAGTCGAGCAGTACTTC CASGPGLAVEQYF
. TRBJ2-7 TRBV7-9 . TGTGCCAGCAGCCAGGGACGCCCCTACGAGCAGTACTTC CASSQGRPYEQYF